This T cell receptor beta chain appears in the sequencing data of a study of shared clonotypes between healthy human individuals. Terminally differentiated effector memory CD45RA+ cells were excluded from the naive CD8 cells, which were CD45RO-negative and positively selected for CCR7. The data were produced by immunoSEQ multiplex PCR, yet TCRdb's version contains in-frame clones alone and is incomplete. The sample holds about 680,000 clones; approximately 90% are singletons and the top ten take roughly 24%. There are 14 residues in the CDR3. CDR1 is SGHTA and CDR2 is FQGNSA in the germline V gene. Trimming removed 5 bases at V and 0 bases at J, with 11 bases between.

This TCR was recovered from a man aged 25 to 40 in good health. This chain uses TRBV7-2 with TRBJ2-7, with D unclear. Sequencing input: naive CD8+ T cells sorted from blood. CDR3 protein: CASSRAINSYEQYF. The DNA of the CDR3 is TGTGCCAGCAGCCGAGCAATAAACTCCTACGAGCAGTACTTC.